A single sample is the source of the 24 T cell receptor beta chains below, sequenced in a study of cytomegalovirus exposure and HLA in healthy donors. Amplification used 60 Vbeta primers and 13 Jbeta primers. Repertoires were generated with immunoSEQ multiplex PCR, while TCRdb's copy carries only in-frame clones and drops some. The sample includes 180,000 or so clones, around three quarters of them seen just once. Sequencing input: PBMCs. Receptors originate from a woman in her forties or fifties in good health and CMV-seronegative.

As concerns this clone: One junction end disagrees with the germline gene, perhaps due to a read error. This chain connects TRBV7-9 to TRBJ2-1; the D gene is possibly TRBD1 (5 bases). Germline V gene sequence: CDR1 SEHNR, CDR2 FQNEAQ (reference sequence). The length of the CDR3 is 16 residues. CDR3 bases: TGTTCCAGCAGCACCCGACAGACCCGTCCTACCCATGAGCAGTTCTTC. Translating gives CSSSTRQTRPTHEQFF.

The chain links TRBV2 to TRBJ1-2; TRBD1 agrees at 8 bases. With 6 bases clipped from V and 4 bases from J, the junction kept 7 bases outside the gene matches. This CDR3 region has 14 residues. Germline values: CDR1 SNHLY, CDR2 FYNNEI. The CDR3 region has the DNA TGTGCCAGCAGGACTACAGGGGGTCCCTATGGCTACACCTTC. Translation gives CASRTTGGPYGYTF.

The chain carries TRBV11-1 and TRBJ1-1; TRBD1 agrees at 11 bases. This CDR3 spans 17 amino acids. Germline values: CDR1 SGHAT, CDR2 FQDESV (reference sequence). V lost 0 bases, J lost 3 bases, and 6 bases stayed unmatched. CDR3: CASSLAMDRGRYTEAFF. CDR3 DNA sequence: TGTGCCAGCAGCTTAGCGATGGACAGGGGGCGATACACTGAAGCTTTCTTT.

The J gene is TRBJ1-2, the V gene TRBV9; 8 nucleotides line up with TRBD1. J lost 2 bases, V lost 0 bases, and 12 bases had no gene match. Germline loops: CDR1 SGDLS, CDR2 YYNGEE. The CDR3 loop spans 18 amino acids. The CDR3 nucleotides read TGTGCCAGCAGCGTAGGGGGAGTCAGGGGGCTTACCAACTATGGCTACACCTTC. Translated: CASSVGGVRGLTNYGYTF.

There are a few counts of this clone. The rearrangement joins TRBV14 to TRBJ2-7; 8 bases align to TRBD2. The CDR3 length is 17 residues. Germline CDR1 reads SGHDN; CDR2 reads FVKESK. V shed 3 bases, J shed 2 bases, and the junction held 12 bases outside the gene matches. The CDR3 is CASSQGREGRYPYEQYF. CDR3 DNA: TGTGCCAGCAGCCAGGGACGGGAGGGCCGGTATCCCTACGAGCAGTACTTC. Together with reference TRBV14 and TRBJ2-7, the CDR3 gives the full variable domain: EAGVTQFPSHSVIEKGQTVTLRCDPISGHDNLYWYRRVMGKEIKFLLHFVKESKQDESGMPNNRFLAERTGGTYSTLKVQPAELEDSGVYFCASSQGREGRYPYEQYFGPGTRLTVT.

This CDR3 is CASSPGTGIPGELFF. The CDR3 DNA follows: TGTGCCAGCAGCCCCGGGACAGGGATTCCCGGGGAGCTGTTTTTT. The gene calls are TRBV7-9 and TRBJ2-2; 9 positions match TRBD1. Trimming cost V 5 bases and J 6 bases; bases outside gene matches: 7. The CDR3 covers 15 residues. The germline V gene encodes CDR1 SEHNR and CDR2 FQNEAQ (reference sequence).

The V and J genes are TRBV28 and TRBJ1-5; 8 bases are a match to TRBD1. Per the germline V gene, CDR1 is MDHEN and CDR2 is SYDVKM. This CDR3 is 13 amino acids long. The V segment lost 5 bases and the J segment 7 bases; nucleotides outside the gene matches: 4. CDR3 residues: CASSDRGGQPQHF. CDR3 DNA: TGTGCCAGCAGTGACAGGGGTGGGCAGCCCCAGCATTTT.

The chain recombines TRBV7-2 with TRBJ2-5, with D maybe TRBD1 (6 bases). The better agreement between TRBJ2-7 and the DNA end casts doubt on the J call. Germline lookup yields CDR1 SGHTA and CDR2 FQGNSA. The CDR3 has 14 residues. This CDR3 reads CASSPDRFPYEQYF. The CDR3 coding sequence is TGTGCCAGCAGCCCCGACAGGTTCCCCTACGAGCAGTACTTC.

The sample holds one count of this clone. This chain joins TRBV6-6 and TRBJ1-4; 7 positions match TRBD1. The germline gives CDR1 MNHNY, CDR2 SVGAGI (reference sequence). CDR3 size: 14 residues. J lost 4 bases, V lost 5 bases, and 4 bases had no gene match. CDR3 bases: TGTGCCAGCAGTGTTCAGGGGGGTAATGAAAAACTGTTTTTT. Its protein product is CASSVQGGNEKLFF.

Comments on this clone: An end of the junction does not agree with germline; a read error may underlie this. The chain carries TRBV28 and TRBJ2-7; 8 nucleotides match TRBD1. CDR3 length: 13 residues. Germline V gene data show CDR1 as MDHEN and CDR2 as SYDVKM. Here the CDR3 reads CASSLLNGQGLGF. In nucleotides, the CDR3 is TGTGCCAGCAGTTTATTAAACGGACAGGGCTTGGGATTC.

The chain carries TRBV28 and TRBJ2-3; D gene unclear. This CDR3 contains 15 residues. Deletions cut 5 bases from V and 0 bases from J, with 12 bases between. The V gene's germline CDR1 is MDHEN and CDR2 SYDVKM. The CDR3 loop reads CASSTQESSTDTQYF. The CDR3 DNA follows: TGTGCCAGCAGTACCCAGGAATCTAGCACAGATACGCAGTATTTT.

The rearrangement uses TRBV28 and TRBJ1-3; possibly TRBD1 for D (6 bases). CDR3 length: 17 residues. Germline V lookup: CDR1 MDHEN, CDR2 SYDVKM. V was pared by 5 bases and J by 0 bases, with 17 bases between. CDR3 loop: CASSRNPTGSSGNTIYF. The CDR3 nucleotides read TGTGCCAGCAGTAGGAACCCAACAGGGTCCTCTGGAAACACCATATATTTT. Full variable domain (remainder filled in from reference TRBV28 and TRBJ1-3): DVKVTQSSRYLVKRTGEKVFLECVQDMDHENMFWYRQDPGLGLRLIYFSYDVKMKEKGDIPEGYSVSREKKERFSLILESASTNQTSMYLCASSRNPTGSSGNTIYFGEGSWLTVV.

This sequence joins TRBV2 and TRBJ1-1; 7 nucleotides align to TRBD1. Germline V CDR1 and CDR2: SNHLY, FYNNEI. The V gene end was trimmed by 5 bases and the J gene end by 6 bases; junction bases not matched to a gene: 6. CDR3 length: 13 residues. The DNA of the CDR3 is TGTGCCAGCAGTCAGACAGGGATCGCTGAAGCTTTCTTT. This encodes CASSQTGIAEAFF.

The chain joins TRBV6-6 to TRBJ1-3; maybe TRBD1 (5 bases). CDR3 length: 12 amino acids. The V end lost 6 bases, the J end lost 2 bases, and 5 bases lay between the germline ends. In germline, CDR1 is MNHNY, CDR2 SVGAGI (reference sequence). The CDR3 spells CASSRAGNTIYF. DNA of the CDR3: TGTGCCAGCAGCAGGGCTGGAAACACCATATATTTT.

The J gene is TRBJ2-7, the V gene TRBV28; the match to TRBD2 covers 13 bases. V lost 5 bases and J lost 1; bases outside the gene matches: 5. The CDR3 covers 16 residues. Germline V CDR1 and CDR2: MDHEN, SYDVKM. The CDR3 nucleotides are TGTGCCAGCAGTATGACTAGCGGGAGGCTTTCCTACGAGCAGTACTTC. It is translated as CASSMTSGRLSYEQYF.

The chain employs TRBV9 and TRBJ2-2, with TRBD2 matching 9 bases. CDR1 is SGDLS, CDR2 YYNGEE, per germline. V lost 1 base to trimming and J lost 4 bases; unmatched junction nucleotides: 2. The CDR3 contains 15 residues. The DNA of the CDR3 is TGTGCCAGCAGCGTACTAGCGGGGATCACCGGGGAGCTGTTTTTT. Its protein is CASSVLAGITGELFF.

The chain has TRBV10-2 and TRBJ1-1; tentatively, D is TRBD1 (6 bases). The CDR3 spans 13 residues. Germline V CDR1 and CDR2: WSHSY, SAAADI. Trimming removed 6 bases from V and 2 bases from J, with 10 bases in between. DNA for the CDR3: TGCGCCAGCAGCGGGACATCCAACACTGAAGCTTTCTTT. Its translation is CASSGTSNTEAFF.

This chain uses TRBV25-1 with TRBJ1-2, with TRBD1 as a possible D gene (6 bases). Trimming took 1 base from V and 5 from J, leaving 11 bases between them. CDR3 size: 14 residues. Per germline, CDR1 MGHDK and CDR2 SYGVNS. In DNA, the CDR3 is TGTGCCAGCAGTGAATTCGGGGGGGCTTATGGCTACACCTTC. It specifies CASSEFGGAYGYTF.

This clone was counted once. The junction does not match germline at one end; this may be a read error. This chain joins TRBV7-9 and TRBJ2-7; 8 bases are a match to TRBD2. Germline CDR1 and CDR2: SEHNR and FQNEAQ (reference sequence). The CDR3 covers 16 residues. CDR3 residues: CSSSPSQVAGPYEQYF. In nucleotides, the CDR3 is TGTTCCAGCAGCCCGAGCCAGGTAGCGGGACCCTACGAGCAGTACTTC. The entire variable domain, with the rest obtained from reference TRBV7-9 and TRBJ2-7, is as follows: DTGVSQNPRHKITKRGQNVTFRCDPISEHNRLYWYRQTLGQGPEFLTYFQNEAQLEKSRLLSDRFSAERPKGSFSTLEIQRTEQGDSAMYLCSSSPSQVAGPYEQYFGPGTRLTVT.

V and J are TRBV18 and TRBJ2-2; D not resolved. Germline-derived CDR1 and CDR2 are KGHSH and LQKENI. This CDR3 is built from 14 residues. Trimming stripped 3 bases from V and 1 base from J, with 6 bases between. The CDR3 region is CASSPLGNTGELFF. Written as DNA, the CDR3 is TGTGCCAGCTCACCCCTCGGGAACACCGGGGAGCTGTTTTTT. The whole variable domain, remainder taken from reference TRBV18 and TRBJ2-2, is NAGVMQNPRHLVRRRGQEARLRCSPMKGHSHVYWYRQLPEEGLKFMVYLQKENIIDESGMPKERFSAEFPKEGPSILRIQQVVRGDSAAYFCASSPLGNTGELFFGEGSRLTVL.

The count of this clone is one. The chain combines TRBV19 with TRBJ2-7, with D perhaps matching TRBD1 (7 bases). This CDR3 region has 15 residues. Trimming took 2 bases from V and 1 from J, leaving 12 bases between them. CDR1 is LNHDA and CDR2 is SQIVND in the germline V gene (reference sequence). The CDR3 sequence: CASSIRPGGSYEQYF. The CDR3 bases are TGTGCCAGTAGTATACGCCCAGGGGGGTCCTACGAGCAGTACTTC.

V is TRBV7-9 and J is TRBJ1-1; D uncertain. Germline CDR1 and CDR2: SEHNR and FQNEAQ (reference sequence). Trimming pared 2 bases from V and 0 bases from J, leaving 10 bases between. The CDR3 totals 15 residues. The CDR3 bases are TGTGCCAGCAGCTTATCTCTGGGAGTGAACACTGAAGCTTTCTTT. Translating gives CASSLSLGVNTEAFF. Full variable domain (outside the CDR3, taken from reference TRBV7-9 and TRBJ1-1): DTGVSQNPRHKITKRGQNVTFRCDPISEHNRLYWYRQTLGQGPEFLTYFQNEAQLEKSRLLSDRFSAERPKGSFSTLEIQRTEQGDSAMYLCASSLSLGVNTEAFFGQGTRLTVV.

This clone was observed once. V is TRBV28 and J is TRBJ1-5; TRBD1 aligns across 9 bases. V dropped 3 bases and J dropped 3; count of bases not matched to a gene: 3. Germline CDR1 and CDR2: MDHEN and SYDVKM. This CDR3 has 15 residues. CDR3 protein: CASSLTGGVNQPQHF. The CDR3 DNA reads as TGTGCCAGCAGTTTGACAGGGGGTGTCAATCAGCCCCAGCATTTT. The full variable domain, completed using reference TRBV28 and TRBJ1-5, is DVKVTQSSRYLVKRTGEKVFLECVQDMDHENMFWYRQDPGLGLRLIYFSYDVKMKEKGDIPEGYSVSREKKERFSLILESASTNQTSMYLCASSLTGGVNQPQHFGDGTRLSIL.

This chain uses TRBV7-2 with TRBJ1-1; D is possibly TRBD1 (5 bases). Trimming shortened V by 4 bases and J by 0 bases, and 12 bases separated the two germline ends. This CDR3 spans 15 amino acids. Per the germline V gene, CDR1 is SGHTA and CDR2 is FQGNSA. The CDR3 loop is CASSSQTEMNTEAFF. The CDR3 nucleotides are TGTGCCAGCAGCTCTCAGACAGAGATGAACACTGAAGCTTTCTTT.